Below, 30 T cell receptor beta chains from the same sample are listed, as sequenced in a study of cytomegalovirus exposure and HLA in healthy donors (dated by TCRdb to about 2017). Library preparation used the immunoSEQ multiplex PCR assay. For the multiplex PCR, a mixture combining 60 forward primers for TCR Vbeta segments and 13 reverse primers for TCR Jbeta segments was used. TCRdb provides this immuneACCESS table in a form limited to in-frame rearrangements. Some clones are lacking; in checked studies, under half of them reflect an unresolved V gene, and why the rest are absent is not known. The sample table contains around 150,000 clones; only one count was recorded for about four fifths of them. Around 6.3% of the sample is taken by the ten largest. Sequencing was done on a sample of PBMCs. These receptors were taken from a middle-aged man in good health and CMV-seropositive.

This chain joins TRBV7-8 and TRBJ1-2; tentatively, D is TRBD1 (6 bases). From germline, CDR1 is SGHVS and CDR2 FQNEAQ. Trimming pared 2 bases from V and 4 bases from J, leaving 11 bases between. This CDR3 region has 14 residues. The CDR3 loop reads CASSLPGESYGYTF. CDR3 nucleotide sequence: TGTGCCAGCAGCTTACCAGGGGAGTCCTATGGCTACACCTTC.

V gene TRBV4-1 combines with J gene TRBJ2-4; 7 bases agree with TRBD1. The germline V gene has CDR1 MGHRA and CDR2 YSYEKL. Trimming at V came to 2 bases and at J to 3 bases, leaving 10 bases not matched to a gene. This CDR3 has 17 residues. CDR3 DNA sequence: TGCGCCAGCAGCCAACTTATACGCCGGGACAGCAAAAACATTCAGTACTTC. It translates to CASSQLIRRDSKNIQYF.

The chain couples TRBV7-9 to TRBJ2-2; D uncertain. V lost 5 bases, J lost 5 bases, and 6 bases lay in between. This CDR3 has 12 amino acids. Germline V CDR1 and CDR2: SEHNR, FQNEAQ (reference sequence). The DNA of the CDR3 is TGTGCCAGCAGCCCTCCGACCGGGGAGCTGTTTTTT. It yields the protein CASSPPTGELFF.

The gene calls are TRBV18 and TRBJ2-1, with TRBD1 matching 12 bases. V lost 3 bases and J lost 7; bases outside the gene matches: 4. Per the germline V gene, CDR1 is KGHSH and CDR2 is LQKENI. This CDR3 spans 15 amino acids. CDR3 bases: TGTGCCAGCTCACCTGGGACAGGGGGCGAGAATGAGCAGTTCTTC. This translates into CASSPGTGGENEQFF.

The chain has TRBV6-1 and TRBJ2-7, with 9 bases fitting TRBD1. V shed 6 bases, J shed 5 bases, and the junction held 5 bases outside the gene matches. CDR1 MNHNS and CDR2 SASEGT come from the germline V gene. The length of the CDR3 is 13 residues. The CDR3 DNA reads as TGTGCCAGCAGCCGGGACAGGGTCCACGAGCAGTACTTC. This gives the protein CASSRDRVHEQYF.

The CDR3 DNA reads TGTGCCAGCAGCCGTCAGAGGATCGGCTCCTACGAGCAGTACTTC. Its translation: CASSRQRIGSYEQYF. The chain carries TRBV7-9 and TRBJ2-7, with unresolved D. Looked up from germline, CDR1 is SEHNR and CDR2 is FQNEAQ (reference sequence). Trimming removed 5 bases from V and 0 bases from J, with 14 bases in between. This CDR3 has 15 amino acids.

The gene calls are TRBV30 and TRBJ2-1, with TRBD2 matching 7 bases. In germline, CDR1 is GTSNPN, CDR2 SVGIG (reference sequence). J was trimmed by 7 bases and V by 0 bases; bases with no gene match: 9. The CDR3 consists of 15 residues. The CDR3 DNA sequence: TGTGCCTGGAGTGTCCGACTAGCCAGTGATAATGAGCAGTTCTTC. Amino acids: CAWSVRLASDNEQFF.

The rearrangement joins TRBV10-2 to TRBJ2-5; TRBD1 might be the D (5 bases). CDR1 is WSHSY, CDR2 SAAADI, per germline. The CDR3 loop spans 15 amino acids. V gave up 6 bases and J gave up 1 base, with 15 bases separating them. CDR3 sequence (DNA): TGCGCCAGCAGGACCAGCCAGGGATCCCAAGAGACCCAGTACTTC. Amino acids: CASRTSQGSQETQYF.

The chain recombines TRBV13 with TRBJ1-1; tentatively, D is TRBD1 (5 bases). This CDR3 contains 11 residues. V was clipped by 4 bases and J by 7 bases, with 7 bases between them. The germline gives CDR1 PRHDT, CDR2 FYEKMQ (reference sequence). The CDR3 sequence: CASSSGSEAFF. DNA of the CDR3: TGTGCCAGCAGCTCAGGGAGTGAAGCTTTCTTT.

Points on this clone: One end of the junction is discordant with germline, which a read error may explain. The chain combines TRBV7-9 with TRBJ2-5; the D gene could be TRBD1 or TRBD2 (8 bases each). Germline CDR1 and CDR2: SEHNR and FQNEAQ (reference sequence). The CDR3 extends over 15 amino acids. CDR3 sequence (DNA): TGTTCCAGCAGCTTAGCGGGGCAGGGGGCTGAGACCCAGTACTTC. This sequence encodes CSSSLAGQGAETQYF.

The rearrangement uses TRBV11-2 and TRBJ2-1; no clear D. Per germline, CDR1 SGHAT and CDR2 FQNNGV. This CDR3 comprises 15 residues. Trimming stripped 4 bases from V and 0 bases from J, with 10 bases between. The CDR3 here is CASSSTPSSYNEQFF. DNA for the CDR3: TGTGCCAGCAGCTCAACTCCGAGCTCCTACAATGAGCAGTTCTTC.

This rearrangement joins TRBV5-5 to TRBJ2-7, with D possibly matching TRBD1 (5 bases). Germline CDR1 reads SGHKS; CDR2 reads YYEKEE (reference sequence). Between the trimmed V and J ends, which lost 3 bases and 2 bases, there was a span of 24 bases. The CDR3 has 18 amino acids. The CDR3 DNA reads as TGTGCCAGCAGCTCCCGCCTGCGGCAGGGCGACTTTCCCTACGAGCAGTACTTC. Translated: CASSSRLRQGDFPYEQYF.

This clone was found once. The CDR3 sequence: CASSLGLLNTGELFF. The DNA of the CDR3 is TGTGCCAGCAGTTTAGGCCTGCTGAACACCGGGGAGCTGTTTTTT. This chain connects TRBV27 to TRBJ2-2; D is unresolved. Trimming left V 2 bases short and J 1 base short, with 8 bases between. The CDR3 spans 15 residues. CDR1 MNHEY and CDR2 SMNVEV come from the germline V gene (reference sequence).

The rearrangement joins TRBV4-1 to TRBJ2-3, with 9 positions matching TRBD2. Germline V CDR1 and CDR2: MGHRA, YSYEKL. This CDR3 spans 16 amino acids. With V trimmed by 1 base and J by 2 bases, 4 bases remained unmatched. The CDR3 region has the DNA TGCGCCAGCAGCCAAGTGGCGGGAGGGTACACAGATACGCAGTATTTT. As protein: CASSQVAGGYTDTQYF.

The sample holds a few counts of this clone. The chain employs TRBV7-3 and TRBJ2-1, with 8 bases that match TRBD2. J was trimmed by 3 bases and V by 5 bases; bases with no gene match: 6. This CDR3 is 15 amino acids long. CDR1 SGHTA and CDR2 FQGTGA come from the germline V gene. CDR3 sequence reads: CASSPKRESYNEQFF. CDR3 coding DNA: TGTGCCAGCAGCCCCAAGCGGGAGAGCTACAATGAGCAGTTCTTC.

This clone was detected a few times. V and J are TRBV29-1 and TRBJ2-3; tentatively, D is TRBD2 (5 bases). V gave up 5 bases and J gave up 0 bases, with 9 bases separating them. Germline values: CDR1 SQVTM, CDR2 ANQGSEA. The CDR3 sequence is 13 residues long. As DNA, the CDR3 is TGCAGCGTTTCCGGGAATAGCACAGATACGCAGTATTTT. The encoded protein is CSVSGNSTDTQYF.

This clone was recorded only once. The chain is built from TRBV28 and TRBJ2-1; no reliable D call. The germline CDR1 and CDR2 sequences are MDHEN and SYDVKM. The CDR3 consists of 13 residues. The V end was cut by 8 bases, the J end by 5 bases, with 13 bases between. CDR3 coding DNA: TGTGCCAGCTGGGCTTTGCAAGACAATGAGCAGTTCTTC. The encoded protein is CASWALQDNEQFF.

The V call is TRBV19, the J call TRBJ1-1, with D perhaps TRBD1 (6 bases). This CDR3 region has 16 residues. Trimming took 5 bases from V and 3 from J, leaving 19 bases between them. Germline lookup yields CDR1 LNHDA and CDR2 SQIVND (reference sequence). The CDR3 region is CASSAQLGGIDTEAFF. CDR3 nucleotide sequence: TGTGCCAGTAGTGCCCAGTTAGGGGGTATCGACACTGAAGCTTTCTTT.

The chain employs TRBV10-3 and TRBJ2-3, with D perhaps matching TRBD2 (6 bases). V lost 7 bases to trimming and J lost 0 bases, with 11 bases between them. CDR1 and CDR2 (germline): ENHRY, SYGVKD. The CDR3 length is 14 residues. The CDR3 sequence is CAIIPGTSTDTQYF. The CDR3 DNA sequence: TGTGCCATCATTCCCGGGACTAGCACAGATACGCAGTATTTT.

This chain joins TRBV6-6 and TRBJ1-2; TRBD1 matches 8 bases. CDR3 length equals 15 residues. The V segment lost 1 base and the J segment 5 bases; nucleotides outside the gene matches: 6. The germline V gene encodes CDR1 MNHNY and CDR2 SVGAGI (reference sequence). This CDR3 is CASSYWQGALYGYTF. CDR3 coding DNA: TGTGCCAGCAGTTACTGGCAGGGGGCGTTGTATGGCTACACCTTC.

The V gene is TRBV5-1, the J gene TRBJ2-5, with TRBD1 as a possible D gene (5 bases). The DNA end is a closer match to TRBJ2-7, so the J assignment may be wrong. Looked up from germline, CDR1 is SGHRS and CDR2 is YFSETQ. The CDR3 length is 15 residues. Here the CDR3 DNA reads TGCGCCAGCAGCTGGCAGGGTCTGCGAACCTACGAGCAGTACTTC. Its protein product is CASSWQGLRTYEQYF.

This rearrangement joins TRBV5-1 to TRBJ2-3, with 8 nucleotides matching TRBD2. The V gene end was trimmed by 4 bases and the J gene end by 2 bases; junction bases not matched to a gene: 6. CDR1 SGHRS and CDR2 YFSETQ come from the germline V gene. The CDR3 length is 15 residues. CDR3 DNA sequence: TGCGCCAGCAGCCTCTCACTAGCGGTCACAGATACGCAGTATTTT. Its protein product is CASSLSLAVTDTQYF. The whole variable domain, remainder taken from reference TRBV5-1 and TRBJ2-3, is KAGVTQTPRYLIKTRGQQVTLSCSPISGHRSVSWYQQTPGQGLQFLFEYFSETQRNKGNFPGRFSGRQFSNSRSEMNVSTLELGDSALYLCASSLSLAVTDTQYFGPGTRLTVL.

The V gene is TRBV19, the J gene TRBJ1-2; D perhaps matches TRBD1 (6 bases). Germline V gene lookup returns CDR1 LNHDA and CDR2 SQIVND (reference sequence). V lost 6 bases to trimming and J lost 8 bases, with 16 bases between them. This CDR3 contains 13 residues. CDR3 residues: CASRSGRGSGYTF. DNA of the CDR3: TGTGCCAGTAGAAGCGGCAGGGGAAGCGGCTACACCTTC. The full variable domain, with the rest looked up from reference TRBV19 and TRBJ1-2, is DGGITQSPKYLFRKEGQNVTLSCEQNLNHDAMYWYRQDPGQGLRLIYYSQIVNDFQKGDIAEGYSVSREKKESFPLTVTSAQKNPTAFYLCASRSGRGSGYTFGSGTRLTVV.

The gene calls are TRBV6-1 and TRBJ2-7; tentative D call: TRBD2 (6 bases). Trimming removed 3 bases at V and 0 bases at J, with 12 bases between. The CDR3 extends over 15 amino acids. The germline V gene encodes CDR1 MNHNS and CDR2 SASEGT. The CDR3: CASSEGPGSSYEQYF. The CDR3, as DNA: TGTGCCAGCAGTGAGGGGCCCGGGAGCTCCTACGAGCAGTACTTC.

The rearrangement uses TRBV6-5 and TRBJ2-1; D is possibly TRBD1 (6 bases). This CDR3 spans 14 amino acids. Germline loops: CDR1 MNHEY, CDR2 SVGAGI. The V and J ends lost 2 bases and 5 bases respectively, with 10 bases between them. CDR3 sequence reads: CASSYRGIDNEQFF. In nucleotides, the CDR3 is TGTGCCAGCAGTTACAGGGGGATAGACAATGAGCAGTTCTTC.

V gene TRBV11-2 combines with J gene TRBJ1-2; perhaps TRBD1 as D (6 bases). Germline V gene lookup returns CDR1 SGHAT and CDR2 FQNNGV. The CDR3 extends over 13 amino acids. V lost 2 bases to trimming and J lost 8 bases, with 12 bases between them. The CDR3 protein is CASSLSRGRGYTF. CDR3 nucleotide sequence: TGTGCCAGCAGCTTATCCAGGGGTCGCGGCTACACCTTC.

This clone was seen more than once but under ten times. The genes are TRBV10-3 and TRBJ2-7; D is possibly TRBD1 (5 bases). The germline V gene has CDR1 ENHRY and CDR2 SYGVKD. The CDR3 covers 13 residues. V was pared by 11 bases and J by 3 bases, with 17 bases between. Here the CDR3 reads CAAQQESFYEQYF. The CDR3 coding sequence is TGTGCCGCACAACAGGAATCCTTCTACGAGCAGTACTTC.

J is TRBJ2-3 and V is TRBV5-1; TRBD2 matches at 10 bases. The CDR3 is made up of 16 amino acids. Germline CDR1 is SGHRS and CDR2 is YFSETQ. Trimming at V came to 0 bases and at J to 4 bases, leaving 5 bases not matched to a gene. The CDR3 here is CASSLVAGGNADTQYF. DNA of the CDR3: TGCGCCAGCAGCTTGGTAGCGGGAGGCAACGCAGATACGCAGTATTTT.

J is TRBJ2-7 and V is TRBV9, with 7 bases lining up with TRBD2. The CDR3 runs 17 residues. Unmatched junction bases numbered 15, after V lost 4 bases and J lost 2 bases. Germline assignment: CDR1 SGDLS and CDR2 YYNGEE. This CDR3 is CASSTTVGGSGTYEQYF. The CDR3 nucleotides read TGTGCCAGCAGCACAACCGTCGGGGGGTCCGGTACCTACGAGCAGTACTTC. The full variable domain, completed using reference TRBV9 and TRBJ2-7, is DSGVTQTPKHLITATGQRVTLRCSPRSGDLSVYWYQQSLDQGLQFLIQYYNGEERAKGNILERFSAQQFPDLHSELNLSSLELGDSALYFCASSTTVGGSGTYEQYFGPGTRLTVT.

The J gene is TRBJ2-4, the V gene TRBV6-1, with D maybe TRBD1 (6 bases). With 2 bases removed from V and 9 bases from J, the gap between germline ends came to 14 bases. The CDR3 runs to 14 residues. Looked up from germline, CDR1 is MNHNS and CDR2 is SASEGT. The CDR3, as DNA: TGTGCCAGCAGTGAATCGGACAGTGGGGGCATTCAGTACTTC. This encodes CASSESDSGGIQYF.